This T cell receptor (beta chain) was identified in a study of blood T cell repertoires in COVID-19. Study details: COVID-19 samples from acute and convalescent phases originated in the United States, Italy and Spain.

Per the study methods: Reference gene primer amplification in the assay estimated nucleated cell counts. Libraries were prepared by immunoSEQ multiplex PCR; TCRdb keeps only in-frame clonotypes and omits some of them. V and J calls and clone size are as listed in that table; D and trimming were resolved from the DNA. The sample contains 650,000 to 800,000 clones, 85% to 90% of which appear only once. This CDR3 region has 13 residues. Losses at the gene ends were 4 bases for V and 5 bases for J; bases not matched to a gene: 3. The specimen was peripheral blood. The V call is TRBV12-3 or TRBV12-4, the J call TRBJ1-2, with 8 bases fitting TRBD1. The TCR comes from a woman between 18 and 29 years old with acute or convalescent COVID-19. The CDR3 loop reads CASSSGGIYGYTF. For the CDR3, the DNA is TGTGCCAGCAGTTCAGGGGGCATTTATGGCTACACCTTC.